Included here is one T cell receptor beta chain sequence, with context. This record comes from a study of blood T cells in healthy people across ages. V lost 6 bases, J lost 8 bases, and 17 bases lay in between. CDR1 is SGHTA and CDR2 is FQGNSA in the germline V gene. The CDR3 consists of 14 residues. PCR was performed a second time for about 6 to 12 cycles using a sample-barcoded 5' primer and a J-beta primer mix. TCRdb reprocessed the 5' RACE reads via MiXCR and lists one record per CDR3 protein. The repertoire holds around 2 million distinct CDR3 sequences, approximately 39% seen once, with about 21% in the top ten.

This clonotype originated in a human donor in good health. The sample taken for sequencing was blood. The chain joins TRBV7-2 to TRBJ2-1; D not resolved. CDR3 sequence reads: CASSRTPAGDEQFF. Here the CDR3 DNA reads TGTGCCAGCAGTAGGACCCCGGCTGGGGATGAGCAGTTCTTC.